The entry that follows covers one TCR beta chain sequence. Regarding time point: persistent/refractory GD, antithyroid drugs over 5 years with positive TRAb. Construction of the TCR library relied on RNA isolated from PBMCs. The record originates from a study of regulatory T cells in long-lasting Graves disease. Germline V lookup: CDR1 SQVTM, CDR2 ANQGSEA. Between the trimmed V and J ends, which lost 6 bases and 2 bases, there was a span of 14 bases. This CDR3 is built from 14 residues. Through Arm-PCR of CDR3 regions and iRepertoire HTBI primers, TCR beta libraries were built. Via MiXCR, TCRdb re-called the multiplex PCR reads, giving one row per CDR3 protein. The sample consists of 350,000 to 500,000 distinct CDR3 sequences, about 21% of them appearing once.

This clonotype was sampled from a female donor with Graves disease. J is TRBJ2-1 and V is TRBV29-1; D possibly corresponds to TRBD2 (5 bases). The sequencing here drew on peripheral blood mononuclear cells (PBMCs), taken when the disease was refractory, from a patient treated with antithyroid drugs. The DNA for the CDR3 is TGCAGCGTCCTCCTGGACTTTCCCTACAATGAGCAGTTCTTC. It translates to CSVLLDFPYNEQFF.